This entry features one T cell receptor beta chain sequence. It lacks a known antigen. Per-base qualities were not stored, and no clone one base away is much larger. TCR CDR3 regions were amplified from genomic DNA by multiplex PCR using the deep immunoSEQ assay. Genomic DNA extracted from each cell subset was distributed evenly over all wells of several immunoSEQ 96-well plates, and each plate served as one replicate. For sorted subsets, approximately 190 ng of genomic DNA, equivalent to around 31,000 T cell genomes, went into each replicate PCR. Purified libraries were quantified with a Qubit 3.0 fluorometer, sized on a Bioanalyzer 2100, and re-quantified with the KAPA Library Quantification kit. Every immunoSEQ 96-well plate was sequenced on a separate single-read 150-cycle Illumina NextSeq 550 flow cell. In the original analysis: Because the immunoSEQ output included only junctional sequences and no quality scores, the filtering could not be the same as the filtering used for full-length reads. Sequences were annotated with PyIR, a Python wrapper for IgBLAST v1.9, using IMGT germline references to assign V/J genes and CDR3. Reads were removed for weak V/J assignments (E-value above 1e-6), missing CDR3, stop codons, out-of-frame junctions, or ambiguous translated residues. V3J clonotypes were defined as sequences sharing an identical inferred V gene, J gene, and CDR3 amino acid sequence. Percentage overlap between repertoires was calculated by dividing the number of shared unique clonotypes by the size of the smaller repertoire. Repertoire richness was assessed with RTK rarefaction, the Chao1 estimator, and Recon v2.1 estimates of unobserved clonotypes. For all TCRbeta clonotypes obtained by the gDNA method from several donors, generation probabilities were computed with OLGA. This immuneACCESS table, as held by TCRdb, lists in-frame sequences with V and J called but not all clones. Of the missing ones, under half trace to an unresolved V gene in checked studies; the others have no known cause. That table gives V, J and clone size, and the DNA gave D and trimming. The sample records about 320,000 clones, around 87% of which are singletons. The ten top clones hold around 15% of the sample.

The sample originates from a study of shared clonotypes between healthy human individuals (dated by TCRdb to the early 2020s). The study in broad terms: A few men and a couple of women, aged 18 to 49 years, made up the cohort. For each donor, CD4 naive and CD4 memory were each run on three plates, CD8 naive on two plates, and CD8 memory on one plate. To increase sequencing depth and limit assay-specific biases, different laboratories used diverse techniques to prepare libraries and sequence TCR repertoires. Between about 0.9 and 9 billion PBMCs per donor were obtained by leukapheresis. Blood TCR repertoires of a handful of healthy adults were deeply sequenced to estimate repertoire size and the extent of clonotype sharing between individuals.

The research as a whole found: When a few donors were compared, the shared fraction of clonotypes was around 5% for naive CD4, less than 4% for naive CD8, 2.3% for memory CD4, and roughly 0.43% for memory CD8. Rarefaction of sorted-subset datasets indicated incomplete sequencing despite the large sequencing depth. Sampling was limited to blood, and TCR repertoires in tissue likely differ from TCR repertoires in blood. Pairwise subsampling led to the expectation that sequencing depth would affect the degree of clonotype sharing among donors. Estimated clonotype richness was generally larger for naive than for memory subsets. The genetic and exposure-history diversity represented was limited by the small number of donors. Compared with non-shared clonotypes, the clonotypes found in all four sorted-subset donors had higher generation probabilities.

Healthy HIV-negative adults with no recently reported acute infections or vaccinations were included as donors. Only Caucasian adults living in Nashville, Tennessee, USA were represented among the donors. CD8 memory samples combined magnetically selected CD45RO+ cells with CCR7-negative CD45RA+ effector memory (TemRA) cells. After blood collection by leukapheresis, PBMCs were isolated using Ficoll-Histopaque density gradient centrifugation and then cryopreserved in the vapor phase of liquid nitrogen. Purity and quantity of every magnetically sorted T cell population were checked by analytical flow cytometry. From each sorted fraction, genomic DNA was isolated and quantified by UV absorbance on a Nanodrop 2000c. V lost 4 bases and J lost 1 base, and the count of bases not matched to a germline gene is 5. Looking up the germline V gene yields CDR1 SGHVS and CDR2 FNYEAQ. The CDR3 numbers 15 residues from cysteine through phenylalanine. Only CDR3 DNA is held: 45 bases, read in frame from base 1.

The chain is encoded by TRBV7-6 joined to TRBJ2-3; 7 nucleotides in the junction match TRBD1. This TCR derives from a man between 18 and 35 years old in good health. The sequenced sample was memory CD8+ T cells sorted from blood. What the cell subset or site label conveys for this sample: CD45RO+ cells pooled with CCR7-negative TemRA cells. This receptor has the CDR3 CASSSTGTGTDTQYF. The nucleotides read TGTGCCAGCAGCTCGACCGGGACAGGCACAGATACGCAGTATTTT.